This T cell receptor (beta chain) is from a study of T cells in Graves' hyperthyroidism and ophthalmopathy. Notes on the study in general: Expanded thyroid clonotypes (above 0.001) were mostly also found in blood.

Amplification of TCR beta CDR3 regions used RNA as the template. The TCR CDR3 was amplified in a first-round RT-PCR using the HTBI primer set. One entry per CDR3 protein, called by TCRdb with MiXCR from the multiplex PCR reads. The sample has approximately 300,000 distinct CDR3 sequences, about 15% seen once. The CDR3 has 16 residues. The V gene's germline CDR1 is KGHSH and CDR2 LQKENI. V lost 6 bases, J lost 6 bases, and 20 bases lay in between. In the case of this clonotype: As yet, its antigen is unknown.

Sequencing input: blood. The sequence was obtained from a woman aged 55 to 70 with Graves' ophthalmopathy. The genes are TRBV18 and TRBJ2-2; maybe TRBD2 (6 bases). CDR3 loop: CASSSGTPIVAGELFF. CDR3 coding DNA: TGTGCCAGCTCGTCCGGGACTCCGATAGTGGCCGGGGAGCTGTTTTTT.